This T cell receptor beta chain emerged from a study of T cell repertoires in cytomegalovirus infection. This clonotype was observed many times. TCRdb re-derived calls from the reads in MiXCR, one entry per CDR3 protein. The data contain under 200,000 distinct CDR3 sequences, 8.5% to 10% of them singletons. Deletions cut 5 bases from V and 5 bases from J, with 5 bases between. The CDR3 is made up of 11 amino acids. CDR1 SGHTA and CDR2 FQGNSA come from the germline V gene. This chain joins TRBV7-2 and TRBJ2-3; D is ambiguous. The sample taken for sequencing was PBMCs. The clonotype originates from a human donor in good health (CMV status not recorded). Some clones in this sample may be carry-over from other donors' samples. In nucleotides, the CDR3 is TGTGCCAGCAGCGTAGGAGATACGCAGTATTTT. This codes for CASSVGDTQYF.